Given below is one T cell receptor (beta chain) in context. This clone was seen a single time. Its antigen specificity is not known. No base quality values were provided; no much bigger clone lies one nucleotide off. The High Capacity cDNA Reverse Transcription Kit was used to reverse transcribe all of the isolated RNA, meaning that expressed TCRB transcripts were what got sequenced. Stem cell-like memory T cell samples underwent survey-depth immunoSEQ sequencing, averaging about 1 million total reads per sample. Sorted cells were lysed in RLT buffer, and RNA was extracted using DNase-treated RNeasy Micro or Mini kits according to cell number. To prevent cross-contamination, every cell subset was processed on its own, while patient and healthy donor samples were processed together. The immunoSEQ multiplex PCR was used to amplify TCRB sequences from cDNA, yielding 87-bp fragments that span the CDR3 region. Sequencing of the amplicons was performed on the Illumina HiSeq platform. As for how the authors treated the data: PCR bias was corrected computationally using synthetic template baselines, and reads within Hamming distance 2 were collapsed, with unmergeable singletons discarded. By aligning reads against IMGT, V, D and J genes, CDR3 length, and insertions or deletions at six rearrangement sites were assigned. Within each subset, clonotype counts were normalized to sorted cell number, after which true diversity and Gini coefficients were computed with the tcR R package. The overlap coefficient, calculated on TCRB nucleotide sequences, was used to measure repertoire sharing. What TCRdb holds here is the immuneACCESS table cut down to in-frame rearrangements. Part of the clones is not present; checked against another copy, under half of the missing clones reflect an unresolved V gene, and the others are unexplained. V, J and clone size reflect that table, while D and trimming were determined from the DNA. The sample contains 15,000 to 20,000 clones, 50% of them found a single time. The leading ten clones occupy about 0.45% of the sample.

This sample is drawn from a study of beta chain features in type 1 diabetes (dated by TCRdb to the late 2010s). Background on the whole study: Mean age, gender distribution, total cell number and subset yield did not differ between patients and healthy donors. A total of roughly 99,000,000 sorted cells were examined across all samples, and the number of cells per subset was strongly correlated with RNA yield. In the study, TCRB repertoires of sorted circulating CD4+ T cell subsets from recently diagnosed type 1 diabetes patients were compared with those of matched healthy donors. Naive and central memory subsets were obtained from all 30 or so donors, but regulatory and stem cell-like memory subsets were isolated from only 8 patients and about 8 healthy donors.

Trimming at the junction amounts to 3 bases on V and 1 base on J, and the germline ends lie 12 bases apart. The CDR3 has 16 amino acids, counting the end cysteine and phenylalanine. Here the CDR3 DNA is all that survives: 48 bases in frame from base 1. Looking up the germline V gene yields CDR1 KGHSH and CDR2 LQKENI. General conclusions and limits of the study: PCR may preferentially amplify shorter templates, but because patient and control samples were amplified and corrected together, any resulting skew would affect both groups equally. In all four CD4+ subsets, TCRB CDR3 length was moderately but significantly shorter in type 1 diabetes patients. Naive, central memory and regulatory TCRB repertoires appeared to be more alike among patients than among healthy donors. At VDJ recombination sites, patients with type 1 diabetes made fewer insertions and deleted more nucleotides, a pattern implying thymic rearrangement abnormalities. Because small numbers of individuals were included in the HLA sub-analyses, any influence of HLA type on TCRB rearrangement was left unresolved. Because cDNA was sequenced instead of genomic DNA, activated cells with high expression could be over-represented, although the groups did not differ in activation or CD3 levels.

From each donor, a single peripheral blood sample of around 120 mL on average was drawn into heparinised tubes. A BD FACSAria II was used to sort naive, central memory, regulatory and stem cell-like memory CD4+ T cells with a panel that included CD45RO, CCR7, CD25, CD127, CD95 and CD27. All sorted populations exceeded 95% purity. PBMCs were separated immediately by Lymphoprep density gradient centrifugation and were stained directly, without being cultured. To minimize batch effects, samples were stained and sorted in pairs, one healthy donor with one patient per experiment. The TCR sequence derives from a man aged 18 to 29 in good health. The sequencing input was stem cell memory CD4+ T cells from blood. In the paper's terms, the cell subset or site label means: stem cell-like memory CD4+ T cells. Rearrangement joined TRBV18 to TRBJ1-4, with TRBD1 perhaps the D gene, on 6 matching bases. CDR3 loop: CASSPGTPRTNEKLFF. Here is the DNA: TGTGCCAGCTCACCGGGGACACCTCGAACTAATGAAAAACTGTTTTTT.